The 7 T cell receptor beta chains below all came from one sample that was sequenced in a study of T cell repertoires in cytomegalovirus infection. TCRdb independently ran MiXCR on the reads; one entry per CDR3 protein. The sample holds around 450,000 distinct CDR3 sequences, about 33% seen once. Sequences were obtained from PBMCs. Every receptor here comes from a human donor in good health (CMV status not recorded). Some clones in this sample may be carry-over from other donors' samples.

DNA for the CDR3: TGTGCCAGCAGCTTAGCCGGACGTAAGAGCTCTGGAACCACAATATATTTT. Translation gives CASSLAGRKSSGTTIYF. The rearrangement uses TRBV7-6 and TRBJ1-3; D unclear. V lost 0 bases, J lost 13 bases, and 25 bases lay in between. This CDR3 has 17 amino acids. Germline V CDR1 and CDR2: SGHVS, FNYEAQ.

This clonotype has a handful of counts. Here the CDR3 DNA reads TGCAGTGCTGGGGTCGTGCAGCCCCAGCATTTT. This codes for CSAGVVQPQHF. V gene TRBV20-1 combines with J gene TRBJ1-5, with unresolved D. Germline values: CDR1 DFQATT, CDR2 SNEGSKA (reference sequence). V dropped 5 bases and J dropped 7 bases, with 9 bases sitting between them. The CDR3 is 11 amino acids.

This clonotype was counted a few times. The CDR3 protein is CASSGQQGRHTEAFF. Here the CDR3 DNA reads TGTGCCAGCAGCGGACAACAGGGGAGGCACACTGAAGCTTTCTTT. This chain connects TRBV9 to TRBJ1-1, with 7 bases fitting TRBD1. The CDR3 has 15 residues. The V gene's germline CDR1 is SGDLS and CDR2 YYNGEE. With 3 bases clipped from V and 3 bases from J, the junction kept 8 bases outside the gene matches.

The sample holds one count of this clonotype. The CDR3 DNA reads as TGCGCCAGCAGCTTGGCCCTGCAGGGGCAAGGCTACACCTTC. Protein sequence: CASSLALQGQGYTF. The chain links TRBV5-1 to TRBJ1-2; D is perhaps TRBD1 (6 bases). Trimming took off 0 bases at V and 8 bases at J, with 14 bases between the two ends. The CDR3 loop spans 14 amino acids. Per germline, CDR1 SGHRS and CDR2 YFSETQ.

Here the CDR3 DNA reads TGCAGTGCTGAAGAGGCGGGTGAAGAGACCCAGTACTTC. Translated, it gives CSAEEAGEETQYF. The chain carries TRBV20-1 and TRBJ2-5, with D possibly TRBD2 on 5 matching bases. The CDR3 totals 13 residues. Germline CDR1 is DFQATT and CDR2 is SNEGSKA (reference sequence). V gave up 5 bases and J gave up 3 bases, with 13 bases separating them.

The rearrangement joins TRBV3-1 to TRBJ2-3; D remains unclear. The CDR3 spans 16 residues. Germline values: CDR1 LGHDT, CDR2 YNNKEL (reference sequence). Trimming stripped 1 base from V and 4 bases from J, with 15 bases between. The CDR3 sequence is CASSQVPLMDADTQYF. The CDR3 nucleotides read TGTGCCAGCAGCCAAGTACCTTTGATGGACGCAGATACGCAGTATTTT.

Only a few counts were recorded for this clonotype. V gene TRBV4-1 combines with J gene TRBJ1-4; D unresolved. The V gene lost 2 bases and the J gene lost 7 bases, with 8 bases spanning the gap. Germline V gene lookup returns CDR1 MGHRA and CDR2 YSYEKL. This CDR3 is 13 amino acids long. The CDR3 nucleotides are TGCGCCAGCAGCCAAACTCTAAGTGAAAAACTGTTTTTT. Its translation is CASSQTLSEKLFF.